The 28 T cell receptor beta chains listed next were all sequenced from one sample in a study of shared clonotypes between healthy human individuals (dated by TCRdb to 2020 to 2021). Libraries were prepared through the immunoSEQ multiplex PCR assay. TCRdb stores this immuneACCESS table with in-frame sequences only. Part of the clones is absent; in the studies checked, under half of the shortfall reflects unresolved V genes, and no reason is known for the rest. In this sample the table shows about 2.4 million clones, approximately 92% of which occur a single time. Jointly, the top ten make up about 0.13% of the sample. Sequencing was carried out using naive CD4+ T cells sorted from blood. The cell subset or site label on this specimen signifies: CD45RA+ positively selected. The receptors shown here come from a man younger than 35 in good health.

The chain's CDR3 is CATSGIPNYGYTF. The CDR3 DNA sequence: TGTGCCACCAGCGGAATCCCGAACTATGGCTACACCTTC. The gene calls are TRBV15 and TRBJ1-2; D ambiguous. The CDR3 extends over 13 amino acids. The germline V and J ends were trimmed by 5 bases and 2 bases, with 9 bases remaining between them. Germline V lookup: CDR1 LNHNV, CDR2 YYDKDF (reference sequence). The complete variable domain, with remaining parts taken from reference TRBV15 and TRBJ1-2, reads DAMVIQNPRYQVTQFGKPVTLSCSQTLNHNVMYWYQQKSSQAPKLLFHYYDKDFNNEADTPDNFQSRRPNTSFCFLDIRSPGLGDTAMYLCATSGIPNYGYTFGSGTRLTVV.

With regard to this clone: This sample also contains other DNA sequences that code for the same CDR3. The chain links TRBV2 to TRBJ1-2, with TRBD1 matching over 7 bases. Germline-derived CDR1 and CDR2 are SNHLY and FYNNEI. Losses at the gene ends were 4 bases for V and 8 bases for J; bases not matched to a gene: 4. CDR3 length: 12 residues. The CDR3 sequence: CASSAGGEGYTF. The CDR3 DNA follows: TGTGCCAGCAGTGCAGGGGGTGAAGGCTACACCTTC.

In nucleotides, the CDR3 is TGTGCCAGCAATGACAGGGGGTATGGCTACACCTTC. Translating it yields CASNDRGYGYTF. The chain is built from TRBV6-1 and TRBJ1-2, with 9 bases identical to TRBD1. V shed 7 bases, J shed 5 bases, and the junction held 2 bases outside the gene matches. Per germline, CDR1 MNHNS and CDR2 SASEGT. This CDR3 spans 12 amino acids.

V and J are TRBV2 and TRBJ2-7; tentatively, D is TRBD2 (5 bases). Trimming cost V 5 bases and J 3 bases, with 14 bases left between them. Germline values: CDR1 SNHLY, CDR2 FYNNEI. This CDR3 is 14 amino acids long. CDR3 in amino acids: CASSRTLAGYEQYF. Written as DNA, the CDR3 is TGTGCCAGCAGTAGGACTTTGGCGGGCTACGAGCAGTACTTC.

This chain joins TRBV6-1 and TRBJ2-7; D unresolved. Germline V gene lookup returns CDR1 MNHNS and CDR2 SASEGT. CDR3 length equals 12 residues. V gave up 6 bases and J gave up 4 bases, with 10 bases separating them. CDR3 nucleotide sequence: TGTGCCAGCAGAAAGGAAACGTACGAGCAGTACTTC. Its protein is CASRKETYEQYF.

The genes are TRBV2 and TRBJ1-4; D unresolved. Germline assignment: CDR1 SNHLY and CDR2 FYNNEI. CDR3 length: 11 amino acids. V gave up 5 bases and J gave up 10 bases, with 8 bases separating them. In DNA form, the CDR3 reads TGTGCCAGCAGTCCCAGTCTAAAACTGTTTTTT. Residues: CASSPSLKLFF. Supplemented by reference TRBV2 and TRBJ1-4, the full variable domain reads EPEVTQTPSHQVTQMGQEVILRCVPISNHLYFYWYRQILGQKVEFLVSFYNNEISEKSEIFDDQFSVERPDGSNFTLKIRSTKLEDSAMYFCASSPSLKLFFGSGTQLSVL.

The chain employs TRBV19 and TRBJ2-3, with 10 bases identical to TRBD2. The germline V gene has CDR1 LNHDA and CDR2 SQIVND (reference sequence). This CDR3 comprises 14 residues. J gave up 5 bases and V 9 bases, and 8 bases lay outside the gene matches. CDR3: CASYSGRTGDTQYF. In nucleotides, the CDR3 is TGTGCCAGCTATAGCGGGAGGACCGGAGATACGCAGTATTTT.

The V call is TRBV29-1, the J call TRBJ2-6; D is unresolved. In germline, CDR1 is SQVTM, CDR2 ANQGSEA. CDR3 length equals 14 residues. Between the trimmed V and J ends, which lost 1 base and 2 bases, there was a span of 6 bases. DNA of the CDR3: TGCAGCGTTGAAGGGGATACTGGGGCCAACGTCCTGACTTTC. Translation: CSVEGDTGANVLTF. Full variable domain (missing parts from reference TRBV29-1 and TRBJ2-6): SAVISQKPSRDICQRGTSLTIQCQVDSQVTMMFWYRQQPGQSLTLIATANQGSEATYESGFVIDKFPISRPNLTFSTLTVSNMSPEDSSIYLCSVEGDTGANVLTFGAGSRLTVL.

The V gene is TRBV7-2, the J gene TRBJ2-4; D remains ambiguous. Trimming pared 0 bases from V and 4 bases from J, leaving 4 bases between. Per germline, CDR1 SGHTA and CDR2 FQGNSA. CDR3 size: 13 residues. The chain's CDR3 is CASSLADKNIQYF. CDR3 in DNA: TGTGCCAGCAGCTTAGCAGATAAAAACATTCAGTACTTC.

With regard to this clone: Other nucleotide sequences from this sample produce the same CDR3. The chain links TRBV27 to TRBJ2-6; unclear D gene. Trimming left V 6 bases short and J 0 bases short, with 3 bases between. Germline CDR1 is MNHEY and CDR2 is SMNVEV (reference sequence). CDR3 size: 13 residues. CDR3 sequence (DNA): TGTGCCAGCAGAGGCTCTGGGGCCAACGTCCTGACTTTC. It yields the protein CASRGSGANVLTF.

V and J are TRBV7-2 and TRBJ2-7; D not certain. In germline, CDR1 is SGHTA, CDR2 FQGNSA. V was trimmed by 5 bases and J by 4 bases, leaving 6 bases between them. The CDR3 is 11 amino acids. This chain's CDR3 is CASSRRYEQYF. The CDR3, as DNA: TGTGCCAGCAGCCGCCGGTACGAGCAGTACTTC.

The chain joins TRBV5-1 to TRBJ1-2; no clear D. The germline CDR1 and CDR2 sequences are SGHRS and YFSETQ. The V end was cut by 0 bases, the J end by 8 bases, with 11 bases between. There are 13 residues in the CDR3. The CDR3 bases are TGCGCCAGCAGCTTGGTTTTGGACGGGGGCTACACCTTC. Its protein product is CASSLVLDGGYTF.

In DNA, the CDR3 is TGCGCCAGCAGCCTGACTCTGCAGGGGACCGGGGAGCTGTTTTTT. Translated: CASSLTLQGTGELFF. The chain carries TRBV5-1 and TRBJ2-2; D is perhaps TRBD1 (6 bases). The CDR3 runs to 15 residues. Germline CDR1 reads SGHRS; CDR2 reads YFSETQ. V was shortened by 4 bases and J by 5 bases, with 15 bases between the two germline ends.

The chain combines TRBV5-6 with TRBJ2-1; no clear D gene. Deletions cut 1 base from V and 4 bases from J, with 12 bases between. This CDR3 contains 15 residues. Germline CDR1 reads SGHDT; CDR2 reads YYEEEE. CDR3 bases: TGTGCCAGCAGCTTGAATCAGTTTGGGTACAATGAGCAGTTCTTC. This translates into CASSLNQFGYNEQFF. Full variable domain (missing parts from reference TRBV5-6 and TRBJ2-1): DAGVTQSPTHLIKTRGQQVTLRCSPKSGHDTVSWYQQALGQGPQFIFQYYEEEERQRGNFPDRFSGHQFPNYSSELNVNALLLGDSALYLCASSLNQFGYNEQFFGPGTRLTVL.

This clone was observed a single time. The chain uses TRBV28 and TRBJ2-2; 7 bases match TRBD2. Trimming removed 6 bases from V and 5 bases from J; junction bases left unmatched: 12. The CDR3 is 16 residues long. Germline loops: CDR1 MDHEN, CDR2 SYDVKM. The CDR3 spells CASSPRPGGGTGELFF. The CDR3, as DNA: TGTGCCAGCAGCCCTAGACCGGGGGGAGGGACCGGGGAGCTGTTTTTT.

This clone showed up just once. The V and J genes are TRBV4-1 and TRBJ1-5; D perhaps matches TRBD1 (6 bases). Deletions cut 4 bases from V and 4 bases from J, with 20 bases between. Germline loops: CDR1 MGHRA, CDR2 YSYEKL. The CDR3 is made up of 17 amino acids. The CDR3 region is CASSPTRGAGGNQPQHF. CDR3 coding DNA: TGCGCCAGCAGCCCGACCCGGGGGGCGGGAGGAAATCAGCCCCAGCATTTT.

The genes are TRBV6-4 and TRBJ2-7; 8 bases match TRBD2. The CDR3 extends over 15 amino acids. CDR1 is MRHNA and CDR2 is SNTAGT in the germline V gene. After removal of 8 bases from V and 7 bases from J, the junction contained 16 bases not matched to a gene. The CDR3 nucleotides read TGTGCCAGCCCGAAGGAGGAGCGGGAGCGAATGGAGCAGTACTTC. Protein: CASPKEERERMEQYF.

The chain has TRBV4-2 and TRBJ2-7; 11 positions match TRBD2. The CDR3 consists of 17 residues. The germline CDR1 and CDR2 sequences are LGHNA and YNFKEQ. V lost 5 bases and J lost 5; bases outside the gene matches: 14. The CDR3 DNA follows: TGTGCCAGCAGCTTATACGGTAGCGGGGGGGCCGAAGACGAGCAGTACTTC. It translates to CASSLYGSGGAEDEQYF.

With regard to this clone: Other DNA sequences of this sample code for an identical CDR3. The rearrangement joins TRBV10-3 to TRBJ2-7; D remains unclear. Trimming took 3 bases from V and 2 from J, leaving 8 bases between them. Looked up from germline, CDR1 is ENHRY and CDR2 is SYGVKD. The CDR3 contains 13 residues. CDR3 protein: CAISDLGPYEQYF. DNA for the CDR3: TGTGCCATCAGTGACCTGGGCCCCTACGAGCAGTACTTC.

V and J are TRBV6-5 and TRBJ2-5, with D tentatively TRBD1 or TRBD2 (6 bases each). The CDR3 spans 14 residues. Germline CDR1 MNHEY, CDR2 SVGAGI. V was pared by 5 bases and J by 12 bases, with 22 bases between. The CDR3 spells CASSTKGGTSSKYF. The DNA for the CDR3 is TGTGCCAGCAGTACCAAGGGGGGCACGAGCTCAAAGTACTTC.

The chain has TRBV5-1 and TRBJ1-2, with 8 nucleotides matching TRBD1. Germline V lookup: CDR1 SGHRS, CDR2 YFSETQ. The V and J ends lost 0 bases and 0 bases, in that order; junction bases with no gene match: 4. This CDR3 is built from 16 residues. CDR3 nucleotides: TGCGCCAGCAGCTTGGCCCAACAGGGGGCTAACTATGGCTACACCTTC. It translates to CASSLAQQGANYGYTF.

This chain uses TRBV6-4 with TRBJ2-1; 10 bases are a match to TRBD1. Germline V gene data show CDR1 as MRHNA and CDR2 as SNTAGT. CDR3 size: 16 residues. The ends lost 6 bases at V and 5 bases at J; junction bases unmatched: 10. The CDR3 DNA sequence: TGTGCCAGCAGCCCCCGAGGGGACAGGGGTGACAATGAGCAGTTCTTC. Translation gives CASSPRGDRGDNEQFF.

The CDR3 loop is CASRPTSGRSEQYF. The CDR3 nucleotides are TGTGCCAGCAGACCAACTAGCGGGAGATCCGAGCAGTACTTC. The chain joins TRBV27 to TRBJ2-7, with 11 bases aligning to TRBD2. CDR1 and CDR2 from the germline V gene are MNHEY and SMNVEV (reference sequence). The CDR3 is made up of 14 amino acids. J was trimmed by 6 bases and V by 6 bases; bases with no gene match: 7.

As concerns this clone: Other DNA sequences within the sample encode an identical CDR3. The chain is built from TRBV28 and TRBJ2-7; D is unclear. Trimming pared 4 bases from V and 6 bases from J, leaving 10 bases between. The CDR3 runs to 12 residues. Germline CDR1 and CDR2: MDHEN and SYDVKM. CDR3 in amino acids: CASSSPRVEQYF. The DNA of the CDR3 is TGTGCCAGCAGTTCACCTAGGGTCGAGCAGTACTTC. Complete variable domain (other parts from reference TRBV28 and TRBJ2-7): DVKVTQSSRYLVKRTGEKVFLECVQDMDHENMFWYRQDPGLGLRLIYFSYDVKMKEKGDIPEGYSVSREKKERFSLILESASTNQTSMYLCASSSPRVEQYFGPGTRLTVT.

The J gene is TRBJ2-1, the V gene TRBV4-2; TRBD2 matches at 8 bases. CDR1 is LGHNA, CDR2 YNFKEQ, per germline. J lost 4 bases, V lost 0 bases, and 11 bases had no gene match. This CDR3 has 18 residues. DNA for the CDR3: TGTGCCAGCAGCCAAGAAGCAACCAGCGGGGGCCCTTACAATGAGCAGTTCTTC. Its protein product is CASSQEATSGGPYNEQFF.

The chain couples TRBV21-1 to TRBJ2-3; no DNA check was done on the table's D call, TRBD2. TRBV21-1 is termed a pseudogene. The CDR3 runs 9 residues. The CDR3 here is CGGADTQYF. CDR3 DNA sequence: TGTGGGGGGGCAGATACGCAGTATTTT.

The chain couples TRBV18 to TRBJ2-7, with TRBD2 matching over 12 bases. Germline CDR1 KGHSH, CDR2 LQKENI. The V and J ends lost 3 bases and 2 bases, in that order; junction bases with no gene match: 2. This CDR3 comprises 15 residues. The CDR3 DNA reads TGTGCCAGCTCACCGACTAGCGGGAGAACCTACGAGCAGTACTTC. Translation: CASSPTSGRTYEQYF.

The gene calls are TRBV18 and TRBJ1-3; a weak D match, TRBD1 (5 bases). CDR3 length equals 16 residues. V was pared by 4 bases and J by 3 bases, with 16 bases between. Germline CDR1 KGHSH, CDR2 LQKENI. The CDR3 reads CASSRLQGVNGNTIYF. The CDR3 region has the DNA TGTGCCAGCTCACGCCTTCAGGGAGTGAATGGAAACACCATATATTTT.